The clone carrying this T cell receptor beta chain was detected a few times. This sample was included in a study of human T cells and chemical hapten exposure. This CDR3 spans 17 amino acids. Germline CDR1 is KGHSH and CDR2 is LQKENI. J was trimmed by 0 bases and V by 5 bases; bases with no gene match: 7. Regarding time point: pre-sensitization, week 0. The treatment is: therapeutic diphenylcyclopropenone sensitization with weekly scalp DPC. The authors extracted total RNA from unfractionated whole blood. Separate cDNA molecules received unique molecular identifiers, which the library attached to them. Each CDR3 protein gets one entry after TCRdb re-called the RACE reads with MiXCR. The table records tens of thousands of distinct CDR3 sequences, 11% of them present only once.

Sequencing was performed on whole blood, taken in connection with sensitization to the hapten diphenylcyclopropenone (DPC). This receptor was identified in a woman aged 45-59 years with alopecia areata. Some clones in this sample may be carry-over from other donors' samples. The chain joins TRBV18 to TRBJ2-6, with TRBD1 matching over 7 bases. CDR3 sequence (DNA): TGTGCCAGCTCAGGGGGACAGCTTCACTCTGGGGCCAACGTCCTGACTTTC. This codes for CASSGGQLHSGANVLTF.